The clone carrying this TCR beta chain was picked up many times. Its antigen is as yet unknown. V was pared by 3 bases and J by 6 bases, with 14 bases between. Germline CDR1 LNHDA, CDR2 SQIVND (reference sequence). This CDR3 comprises 14 residues. These data are taken from a study of T cell repertoires in cytomegalovirus infection. Findings and caveats of the study: Across the ex vivo response, the dominant clonotypes were HLA-C-restricted CMV-specific TCR beta clonotypes.

MiXCR, run by TCRdb on the reads, gives a single entry per CDR3 protein. The sample has 200,000 to 300,000 distinct CDR3 sequences, roughly 12% seen once; the top ten hold under 2%. Sequenced: PBMCs. The V and J genes are TRBV19 and TRBJ1-1, with D possibly matching TRBD1 (5 bases). This receptor was obtained from a human donor in good health (CMV status not recorded). Some clones in this sample may be carry-over from other donors' samples. The CDR3 is CASSMEQGFSEAFF. CDR3 nucleotides: TGTGCCAGTAGTATGGAGCAGGGTTTCTCTGAAGCTTTCTTT.